This T cell receptor beta chain was identified during a study of breast tumors, draining lymph nodes, adjacent tissues. Whole-study results and caveats: Tumor TCR diversity was below lymph nodes but above nontumor tissue. That most tumor T cells come from lymph nodes remained unproven.

This clonotype has a count of ten or more. Its antigen remains unknown. Axillary draining lymph nodes of breast cancer patients supplied the node samples. From the multiplex PCR reads, TCRdb called clonotypes with MiXCR, one entry per CDR3 protein. The sample lists over 250,000 distinct CDR3 sequences, 30% occurring once. This sequence originates from a female donor with breast cancer. Some clones in this sample may be carry-over from other donors' samples. The sequenced sample was axillary lymph node tissue.

CDR3 sequence reads: CASSYIWSTAHTGELFF. The DNA for the CDR3 is TGTGCCAGCAGTTACATCTGGTCGACAGCTCACACCGGGGAGCTGTTTTTT. J is TRBJ2-2 and V is TRBV6-5, with D perhaps TRBD1 (5 bases). Trimming took off 2 bases at V and 3 bases at J, with 16 bases between the two ends. This CDR3 region has 17 residues. Germline CDR1 is MNHEY and CDR2 is SVGAGI.